The 31 T cell receptor beta chains below were found in one sample sequenced in a study of blood T cell repertoires in COVID-19. Here immunoSEQ multiplex PCR was the method, and the copy in TCRdb shows in-frame clones only, minus some. The sample shows around 200,000 clones, 70% to 90% of them seen only once. The sequencing sample was made of peripheral blood. These receptors originate from an elderly woman with acute or convalescent COVID-19.

The rearrangement links TRBV5-1 to TRBJ2-1; perhaps TRBD2 as D (6 bases). This CDR3 is built from 14 residues. CDR1 is SGHRS and CDR2 is YFSETQ in the germline V gene. V lost 5 bases to trimming and J lost 5 bases, with 14 bases between them. CDR3 in DNA: TGCGCCAGCAGGCCCCTAGCGTCGCACAATGAGCAGTTCTTC. Protein product: CASRPLASHNEQFF.

CDR3 DNA sequence: TGTGCCAGCAGCTCCCCCGGGACACTCTACAATGAGCAGTTCTTC. It is translated as CASSSPGTLYNEQFF. The V gene is TRBV5-6, the J gene TRBJ2-1, with D tentatively TRBD1 (6 bases). The CDR3 is 15 amino acids. Germline CDR1 is SGHDT and CDR2 is YYEEEE. The V end was cut by 3 bases, the J end by 3 bases, with 13 bases between.

This chain uses TRBV6-1 with TRBJ2-2, with 7 bases fitting TRBD2. V trimming: 2 bases; J trimming: 0 bases; junction bases outside the gene matches: 3. Germline V gene data show CDR1 as MNHNS and CDR2 as SASEGT. This CDR3 is 16 amino acids long. CDR3 DNA: TGTGCCAGCAGTGAATGGGAGGGATCGAACACCGGGGAGCTGTTTTTT. Translated: CASSEWEGSNTGELFF.

This clone was observed once. This sequence joins TRBV5-1 and TRBJ2-7, with a possible D match to TRBD2 (5 bases). Germline V gene data show CDR1 as SGHRS and CDR2 as YFSETQ. The germline V and J ends were trimmed by 1 base and 6 bases, with 8 bases remaining between them. This CDR3 is built from 12 residues. The CDR3 bases are TGCGCCAGCAGCTTGATCGGGGTCGAGCAGTACTTC. Its translation is CASSLIGVEQYF.

This chain uses TRBV7-8 with TRBJ2-1, with 8 bases matching TRBD2. The CDR3 is 16 amino acids. V was clipped by 5 bases and J by 2 bases; unmatched bases: 8. CDR1 and CDR2 from the germline V gene are SGHVS and FQNEAQ. The CDR3 region is CASSPMGSGTYNEQFF. The CDR3 DNA reads as TGTGCCAGCAGCCCCATGGGTAGCGGGACCTACAATGAGCAGTTCTTC.

This chain uses TRBV9 with TRBJ2-6, with 7 positions matching TRBD1. Germline lookup yields CDR1 SGDLS and CDR2 YYNGEE. Trimming at V came to 2 bases and at J to 0 bases, leaving 8 bases not matched to a gene. The CDR3 is made up of 18 amino acids. The CDR3 nucleotides read TGTGCCAGCAGCGTTGCGGGCAGGGGGAGCTCTGGGGCCAACGTCCTGACTTTC. Protein: CASSVAGRGSSGANVLTF.

This clone was counted only a few times. The V call is TRBV15, the J call TRBJ2-7; the match to TRBD2 covers 10 bases. Per germline, CDR1 LNHNV and CDR2 YYDKDF (reference sequence). There are 17 residues in the CDR3. With 9 bases clipped from V and 0 bases from J, the junction kept 14 bases outside the gene matches. DNA of the CDR3: TGTGCCACGGGGGAGAGCGGGAGGGCTTTGGGCTCCTACGAGCAGTACTTC. It yields the protein CATGESGRALGSYEQYF. Full variable domain (outside the CDR3, taken from reference TRBV15 and TRBJ2-7): DAMVIQNPRYQVTQFGKPVTLSCSQTLNHNVMYWYQQKSSQAPKLLFHYYDKDFNNEADTPDNFQSRRPNTSFCFLDIRSPGLGDTAMYLCATGESGRALGSYEQYFGPGTRLTVT.

This chain connects TRBV9 to TRBJ2-2; 10 positions match TRBD1. This CDR3 contains 15 residues. The V gene end was trimmed by 4 bases and the J gene end by 4 bases; junction bases not matched to a gene: 4. Germline values: CDR1 SGDLS, CDR2 YYNGEE. DNA of the CDR3: TGTGCCAGCAGCACAGACAGGGGGCGCACCGGGGAGCTGTTTTTT. The encoded protein is CASSTDRGRTGELFF.

This clone was seen once. The chain links TRBV7-2 to TRBJ1-2; TRBD1 matches at 7 bases. Germline loops: CDR1 SGHTA, CDR2 FQGNSA. The V gene end was trimmed by 5 bases and the J gene end by 4 bases; junction bases not matched to a gene: 7. CDR3 length equals 14 residues. The CDR3 is CASSAPTGLYGYTF. The CDR3 DNA sequence: TGTGCCAGCAGCGCCCCGACAGGGCTCTATGGCTACACCTTC.

The chain carries TRBV29-1 and TRBJ1-2; D unclear. This CDR3 comprises 12 residues. Trimming cost V 5 bases and J 4 bases, with 11 bases left between them. Germline V CDR1 and CDR2: SQVTM, ANQGSEA. As DNA, the CDR3 is TGCAGCGTTCACCACCTAAGCTATGGCTACACCTTC. Amino acids: CSVHHLSYGYTF.

V is TRBV7-2 and J is TRBJ2-1; no reliable D call. V lost 0 bases and J 10 bases, leaving 10 bases between the germline ends. There are 13 residues in the CDR3. Germline V gives CDR1 SGHTA, CDR2 FQGNSA. CDR3 amino acids: CASSLAFGLEQFF. CDR3 DNA: TGTGCCAGCAGCTTAGCCTTCGGGTTGGAGCAGTTCTTC.

The rearrangement joins TRBV12-3 or TRBV12-4 to TRBJ1-2; maybe TRBD1 (6 bases). CDR3 length equals 13 residues. The V and J ends lost 5 bases and 5 bases respectively, with 12 bases between them. The CDR3 protein is CASSPKRGYGYTF. The CDR3 nucleotides are TGTGCCAGCAGTCCTAAGAGGGGGTATGGCTACACCTTC.

This chain connects TRBV7-2 to TRBJ2-4; D possibly corresponds to TRBD2 (6 bases). This CDR3 region has 15 residues. V lost 2 bases, J lost 7 bases, and 15 bases lay in between. Germline CDR1 SGHTA, CDR2 FQGNSA. In DNA, the CDR3 is TGTGCCAGCAGCTTAATGGGAGGCCGTTTGAACATTCAGTACTTC. As protein: CASSLMGGRLNIQYF. The full variable domain, with the rest looked up from reference TRBV7-2 and TRBJ2-4, is GAGVSQSPSNKVTEKGKDVELRCDPISGHTALYWYRQSLGQGLEFLIYFQGNSAPDKSGLPSDRFSAERTGGSVSTLTIQRTQQEDSAVYLCASSLMGGRLNIQYFGAGTRLSVL.

The genes are TRBV10-3 and TRBJ1-4; 8 nucleotides match TRBD1. After removal of 6 bases from V and 8 bases from J, the junction contained 11 bases not matched to a gene. The V gene's germline CDR1 is ENHRY and CDR2 SYGVKD. The CDR3 has 15 residues. CDR3 residues: CAIRDPGHRGEKLFF. DNA for the CDR3: TGTGCCATCAGGGACCCTGGGCACAGGGGGGAAAAACTGTTTTTT.

This chain connects TRBV5-6 to TRBJ1-6; no firm D call. V was clipped by 1 base and J by 10 bases, with 12 bases between them. Germline V gene lookup returns CDR1 SGHDT and CDR2 YYEEEE. The CDR3 contains 14 residues. The CDR3 coding sequence is TGTGCCAGCAGCTTGCGGGGTCCCATATCACCCCTCCACTTT. This codes for CASSLRGPISPLHF.

The rearrangement joins TRBV18 to TRBJ1-1, with D hard to call. The CDR3 spans 14 residues. Trimming removed 1 base at V and 6 bases at J, with 12 bases between. CDR1 KGHSH and CDR2 LQKENI come from the germline V gene. The CDR3 loop is CASSPRTVSAEAFF. The CDR3 DNA follows: TGTGCCAGCTCACCACGGACTGTTAGCGCTGAAGCTTTCTTT.

The chain combines TRBV2 with TRBJ1-5; a possible D gene is TRBD1 (6 bases). The V end was cut by 5 bases, the J end by 5 bases, with 19 bases between. Germline-derived CDR1 and CDR2 are SNHLY and FYNNEI. The CDR3 covers 16 residues. In nucleotides, the CDR3 is TGTGCCAGCAGTTCCCGTAGACAGGCGGGGGATCAGCCCCAGCATTTT. It translates to CASSSRRQAGDQPQHF.

Points on this clone: A read error may produce the germline difference seen at one junction end. V is TRBV6-5 and J is TRBJ1-1; TRBD1 might be the D (5 bases). The CDR3 is 14 amino acids. Germline values: CDR1 MNHEY, CDR2 SVGAGI. This CDR3 is CASSLLGGNAEAFF. The CDR3, as DNA: TGTGCCAGCAGCCTACTCGGGGGGAACGCTGAAGCTTTCTTT.

The chain employs TRBV29-1 and TRBJ2-2; no firm D call. Germline V gives CDR1 SQVTM, CDR2 ANQGSEA. V lost 5 bases to trimming and J lost 2 bases, with 12 bases between them. The CDR3 has 14 residues. The CDR3 DNA is TGCAGCGTTTATGCACAGTTTAACACCGGGGAGCTGTTTTTT. Amino acid sequence: CSVYAQFNTGELFF.

The chain joins TRBV24-1 to TRBJ2-7; 10 positions match TRBD1. CDR1 is KGHDR, CDR2 SFDVKD, per germline. J lost 3 bases, V lost 4 bases, and 5 bases had no gene match. This CDR3 contains 15 residues. As DNA, the CDR3 is TGTGCCACCAGTGACCCCGGGACAGGGGTCTACGAGCAGTACTTC. As protein: CATSDPGTGVYEQYF.

This clone was seen only once. This chain links TRBV2 with TRBJ2-3; D might be TRBD2 (6 bases). The CDR3 runs to 15 residues. Germline V CDR1 and CDR2: SNHLY, FYNNEI. V was trimmed by 8 bases and J by 2 bases, leaving 17 bases between them. The CDR3 loop is CASSPGAGPTDTQYF. CDR3 nucleotide sequence: TGTGCCAGCTCCCCCGGGGCGGGGCCCACAGATACGCAGTATTTT.

The gene calls are TRBV29-1 and TRBJ1-4; tentative D call: TRBD1 (5 bases). There are 12 residues in the CDR3. Trimming removed 4 bases from V and 7 bases from J, with 10 bases in between. Germline values: CDR1 SQVTM, CDR2 ANQGSEA. The chain's CDR3 is CSVGTGTEKLFF. Here the CDR3 DNA reads TGCAGCGTTGGAACAGGAACTGAAAAACTGTTTTTT.

This clone has only one observation. The V gene is TRBV6-5, the J gene TRBJ1-2; no reliable D call. The V end was cut by 2 bases, the J end by 12 bases, with 22 bases between. CDR3 length equals 15 residues. From germline, CDR1 is MNHEY and CDR2 SVGAGI. CDR3 nucleotide sequence: TGTGCCAGCAGTTACGCCGGCGGGGTAGTTTATGGGGACACCTTC. It encodes CASSYAGGVVYGDTF.

Concerning this clone itself: One end of the junction fails to match germline, which may point to a read error. The gene calls are TRBV28 and TRBJ2-5, with no clear D. Germline values: CDR1 MDHEN, CDR2 SYDVKM. The CDR3 is 12 amino acids. CDR3 sequence: CAISPNQETQYF. CDR3 coding DNA: TGTGCCATTTCCCCCAACCAGGAGACCCAGTACTTC.

This sequence joins TRBV7-2 and TRBJ2-5, with D possibly matching TRBD1 (6 bases). The CDR3 totals 12 residues. Germline CDR1 reads SGHTA; CDR2 reads FQGNSA. V lost 5 bases and J 5 bases, leaving 9 bases between the germline ends. The CDR3 DNA sequence: TGTGCCAGCAGCCCCAGGGGTGAGACCCAGTACTTC. This gives the protein CASSPRGETQYF.

This clone was recorded many times. The gene calls are TRBV27 and TRBJ2-1; D gene ambiguous. CDR3 size: 15 residues. From germline, CDR1 is MNHEY and CDR2 SMNVEV (reference sequence). V was trimmed by 5 bases and J by 0 bases, leaving 11 bases between them. Here the CDR3 reads CASSDTHPSYNEQFF. The CDR3 DNA reads TGTGCCAGCAGTGACACTCACCCCTCCTACAATGAGCAGTTCTTC.

The rearrangement joins TRBV3-1 (or the pseudogene TRBV3-2) to TRBJ1-3; D is undetermined. This CDR3 is built from 15 residues. The V end was cut by 1 base, the J end by 0 bases, with 7 bases between. The germline V gene has CDR1 LGHDT and CDR2 YNNKEL (reference sequence). The CDR3 spells CASSQGGLSGNTIYF. The CDR3 nucleotides are TGTGCCAGCAGCCAAGGCGGCCTCTCTGGAAACACCATATATTTT.

This clone came up once. The V call is TRBV6-2 or TRBV6-3, the J call TRBJ1-1; possible D gene TRBD1, 6 bases. With 4 bases removed from V and 3 bases from J, the gap between germline ends came to 18 bases. The CDR3 loop spans 16 amino acids. CDR1 is MNHEY and CDR2 is SVGEGT in the germline V gene. This chain's CDR3 is CASSSASQGRYTEAFF. In nucleotides, the CDR3 is TGTGCCAGCAGTTCCGCTTCACAGGGTAGGTACACTGAAGCTTTCTTT.

The genes are TRBV6-2 or TRBV6-3 and TRBJ2-4; TRBD2 matches 9 bases. From germline, CDR1 is MNHEY and CDR2 SVGEGT. The CDR3 runs 18 residues. Trimming took 4 bases from V and 1 from J; bases not matched to a gene: 11. The CDR3 is CASSFLIAGVAAKNIQYF. The CDR3 DNA reads TGTGCCAGCAGTTTTTTAATAGCGGGAGTCGCCGCCAAAAACATTCAGTACTTC.

This clone was seen a single time. This chain links TRBV2 with TRBJ2-3, with D perhaps matching TRBD1 (6 bases). The CDR3 is 14 residues long. Germline V gives CDR1 SNHLY, CDR2 FYNNEI. V was pared by 8 bases and J by 2 bases, with 14 bases between. The CDR3 coding sequence is TGTGCCAGCCAAACCACAGGGTACACAGATACGCAGTATTTT. This encodes CASQTTGYTDTQYF.

This chain connects TRBV12-3 or TRBV12-4 to TRBJ2-2; perhaps TRBD2 as D (5 bases). The CDR3 is made up of 12 amino acids. The V and J ends lost 11 bases and 1 base respectively, with 8 bases between them. The CDR3 DNA follows: TGTGCCGGGAGACAGAACACCGGGGAGCTGTTTTTT. Its protein product is CAGRQNTGELFF.